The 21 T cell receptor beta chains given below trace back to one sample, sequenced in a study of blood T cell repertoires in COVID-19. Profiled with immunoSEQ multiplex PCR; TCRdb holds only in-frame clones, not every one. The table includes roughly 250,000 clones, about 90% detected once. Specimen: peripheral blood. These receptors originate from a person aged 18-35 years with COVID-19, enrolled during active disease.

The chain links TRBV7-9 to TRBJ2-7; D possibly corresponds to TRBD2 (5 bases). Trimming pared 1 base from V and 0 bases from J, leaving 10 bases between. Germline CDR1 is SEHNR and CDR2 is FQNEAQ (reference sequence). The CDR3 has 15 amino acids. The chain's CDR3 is CASSLVGGPSYEQYF. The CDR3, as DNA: TGTGCCAGCAGCTTAGTAGGCGGGCCCTCCTACGAGCAGTACTTC.

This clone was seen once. CDR3 loop: CATSEGGQRNQPQHF. The CDR3 DNA sequence: TGTGCCACCAGTGAAGGAGGGCAGCGCAATCAGCCCCAGCATTTT. V gene TRBV24-1 combines with J gene TRBJ1-5; D gene unclear. The V and J ends lost 4 bases and 2 bases respectively, with 11 bases between them. This CDR3 is built from 15 residues. Looked up from germline, CDR1 is KGHDR and CDR2 is SFDVKD.

CDR3 loop: CAAGVPGPLHF. The DNA of the CDR3 is TGTGCCGCCGGGGTCCCGGGACCCCTCCACTTT. The rearrangement uses TRBV6-5 and TRBJ1-6; D is uncertain. V was cut by 11 bases and J by 12 bases, with 14 bases left in between. Germline V gene sequence: CDR1 MNHEY, CDR2 SVGAGI. The CDR3 has 11 amino acids.

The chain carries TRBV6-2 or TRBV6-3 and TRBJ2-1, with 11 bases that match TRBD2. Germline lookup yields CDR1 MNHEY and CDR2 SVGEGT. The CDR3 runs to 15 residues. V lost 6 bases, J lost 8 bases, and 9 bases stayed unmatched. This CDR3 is CASSRTSGSLHEQFF. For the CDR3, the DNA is TGTGCCAGCAGCCGAACTAGCGGGAGTTTGCATGAGCAGTTCTTC.

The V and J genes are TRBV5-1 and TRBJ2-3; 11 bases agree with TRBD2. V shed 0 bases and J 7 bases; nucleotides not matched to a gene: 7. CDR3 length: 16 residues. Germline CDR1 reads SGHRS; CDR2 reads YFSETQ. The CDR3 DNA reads TGCGCCAGCAGCTTGGAGGTAGCGGGAGGGAGCCATACGCAGTATTTT. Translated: CASSLEVAGGSHTQYF.

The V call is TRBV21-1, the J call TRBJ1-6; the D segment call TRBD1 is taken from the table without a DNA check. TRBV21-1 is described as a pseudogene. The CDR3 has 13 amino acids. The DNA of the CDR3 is TGTGCCAGCAGCAAAAAGGGGCCGGCCTTCGTGCAATTT. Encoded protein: CASSKKGPAFVQF.

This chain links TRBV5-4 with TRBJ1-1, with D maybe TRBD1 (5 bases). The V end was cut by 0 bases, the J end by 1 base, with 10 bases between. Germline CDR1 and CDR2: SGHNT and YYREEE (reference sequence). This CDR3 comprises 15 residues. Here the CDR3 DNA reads TGTGCCAGCAGCTTGGCCGTGGACAAGAACACTGAAGCTTTCTTT. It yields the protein CASSLAVDKNTEAFF.

The CDR3 here is CASSPGEWDNTEAFF. CDR3 bases: TGTGCCAGCAGCCCCGGGGAGTGGGATAACACTGAAGCTTTCTTT. V usage is TRBV7-9 and J usage is TRBJ1-1; D is unclear. CDR3 length: 15 amino acids. The V end lost 5 bases, the J end lost 2 bases, and 15 bases lay between the germline ends. The germline CDR1 and CDR2 sequences are SEHNR and FQNEAQ (reference sequence).

This chain's CDR3 is CASSLPGGSNQPQHF. The CDR3 nucleotides are TGTGCCAGCAGTTTACCCGGGGGAAGCAATCAGCCCCAGCATTTT. This chain uses TRBV28 with TRBJ1-5, with a weak D call TRBD1 (5 bases). The CDR3 is made up of 15 amino acids. CDR1 is MDHEN, CDR2 SYDVKM, per germline. V was pared by 2 bases and J by 1 base, with 9 bases between.

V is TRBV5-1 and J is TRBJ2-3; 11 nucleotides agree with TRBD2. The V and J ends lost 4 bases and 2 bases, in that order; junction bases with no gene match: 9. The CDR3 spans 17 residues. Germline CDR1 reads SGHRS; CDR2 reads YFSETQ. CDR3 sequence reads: CASSPFGTSGPTDTQYF. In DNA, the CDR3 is TGCGCCAGCAGCCCCTTCGGGACTAGCGGTCCCACAGATACGCAGTATTTT.

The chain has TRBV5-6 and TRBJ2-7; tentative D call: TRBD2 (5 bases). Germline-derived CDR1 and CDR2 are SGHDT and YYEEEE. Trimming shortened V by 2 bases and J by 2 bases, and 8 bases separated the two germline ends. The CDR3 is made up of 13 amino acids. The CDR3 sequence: CASSFFGAYEQYF. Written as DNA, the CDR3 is TGTGCCAGCAGCTTTTTCGGGGCCTACGAGCAGTACTTC.

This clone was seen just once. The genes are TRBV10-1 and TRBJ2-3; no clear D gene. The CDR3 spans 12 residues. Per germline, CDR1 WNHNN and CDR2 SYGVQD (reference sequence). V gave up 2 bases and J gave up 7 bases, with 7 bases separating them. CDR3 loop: CASSEPVHTQYF. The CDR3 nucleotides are TGCGCCAGCAGTGAGCCCGTCCATACGCAGTATTTT.

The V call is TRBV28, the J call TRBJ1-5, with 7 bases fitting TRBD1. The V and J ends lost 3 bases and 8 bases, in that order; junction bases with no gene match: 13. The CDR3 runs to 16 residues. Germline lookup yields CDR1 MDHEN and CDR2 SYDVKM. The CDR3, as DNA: TGTGCCAGCAGTTTGATCAGGGGGAACAAGTTAGAGCCCCAGCATTTT. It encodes CASSLIRGNKLEPQHF.

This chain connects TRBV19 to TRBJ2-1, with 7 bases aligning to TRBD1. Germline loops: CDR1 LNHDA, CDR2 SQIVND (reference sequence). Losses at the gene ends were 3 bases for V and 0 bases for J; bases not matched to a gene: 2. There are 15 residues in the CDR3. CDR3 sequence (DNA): TGTGCCAGTAGTATTGGGGACAGCTCCTACAATGAGCAGTTCTTC. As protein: CASSIGDSSYNEQFF.

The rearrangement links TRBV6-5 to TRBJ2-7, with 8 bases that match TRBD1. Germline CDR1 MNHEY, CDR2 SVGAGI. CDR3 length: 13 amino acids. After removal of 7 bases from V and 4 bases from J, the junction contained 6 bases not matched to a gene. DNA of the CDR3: TGTGCCAGCATCCCAGGGGGCAGTTACGAGCAGTACTTC. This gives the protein CASIPGGSYEQYF.

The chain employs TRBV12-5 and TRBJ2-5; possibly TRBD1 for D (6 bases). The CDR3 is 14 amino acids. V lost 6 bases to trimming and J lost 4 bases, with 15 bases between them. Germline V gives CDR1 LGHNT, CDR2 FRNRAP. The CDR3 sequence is CASGSGAVGETQYF. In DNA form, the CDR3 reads TGTGCTAGTGGGTCAGGGGCGGTGGGAGAGACCCAGTACTTC.

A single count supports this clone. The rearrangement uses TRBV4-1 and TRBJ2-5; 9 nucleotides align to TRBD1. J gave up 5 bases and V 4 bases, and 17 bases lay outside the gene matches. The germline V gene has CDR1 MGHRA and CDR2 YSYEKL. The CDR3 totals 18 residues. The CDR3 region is CASSPNFYGTGSAETQYF. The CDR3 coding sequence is TGCGCCAGCAGCCCAAACTTTTATGGGACAGGGAGTGCGGAGACCCAGTACTTC.

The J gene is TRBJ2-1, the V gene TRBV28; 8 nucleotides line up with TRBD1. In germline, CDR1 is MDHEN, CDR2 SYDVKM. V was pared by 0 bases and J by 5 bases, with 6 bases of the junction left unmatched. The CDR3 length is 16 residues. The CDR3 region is CASSLWGQVLNNEQFF. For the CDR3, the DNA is TGTGCCAGCAGTTTATGGGGACAGGTACTTAACAATGAGCAGTTCTTC.

CDR3 coding DNA: TGCGCCAGCAGCTGGGACAATAATTCACCCCTCCACTTT. Its translation is CASSWDNNSPLHF. The gene calls are TRBV5-1 and TRBJ1-6; D is perhaps TRBD1 (6 bases). This CDR3 has 13 amino acids. Germline V gives CDR1 SGHRS, CDR2 YFSETQ. Trimming left V 3 bases short and J 5 bases short, with 6 bases between.

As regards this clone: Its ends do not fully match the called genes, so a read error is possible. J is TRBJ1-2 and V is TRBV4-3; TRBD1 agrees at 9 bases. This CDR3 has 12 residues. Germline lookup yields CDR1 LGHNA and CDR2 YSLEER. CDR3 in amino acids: CASSEGTGTHFF. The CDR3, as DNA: TGCGCCAGCAGCGAGGGGACAGGGACTCATTTCTTC.

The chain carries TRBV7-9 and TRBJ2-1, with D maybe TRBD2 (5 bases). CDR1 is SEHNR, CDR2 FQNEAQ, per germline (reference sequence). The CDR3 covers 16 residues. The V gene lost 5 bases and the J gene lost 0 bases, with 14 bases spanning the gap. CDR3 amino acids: CASSPTAVPSYNEQFF. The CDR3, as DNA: TGTGCCAGCAGCCCTACAGCGGTACCCTCCTACAATGAGCAGTTCTTC.